The entry below gives a single T cell receptor beta chain sequence along with its context. Its antigen is unknown. No much larger clonotype is one base removed from it; base qualities were not supplied. Reading the label with the study, this specimen's time point is: baseline before first vaccination. Samples from vaccinated people were obtained from the UK trials COV001 and COV002, which included a single-blind randomized controlled phase 2/3 trial of AZD1222 (ChAdOx1 nCoV-19) in healthy adults. For TCRbeta chain sequencing, PBMC samples from trial participants were taken at day 0 and at day 28 after the second dose. The CDR3 regions of human TCRbeta chains were subjected to immunosequencing. The authors' analysis ran thus. TCRs in the repertoires were compared against a reference library of SARS-CoV-2-specific TCRs that had been generated with the MIRA antigen-specificity platform. Breadth was defined as the fraction of unique TCRs that were SARS-CoV-2-associated. Depth was defined as the fraction of total T cells that were SARS-CoV-2-associated. Using the MIRA data, each spike-specific TCR was assigned both to the spike region to which the TCR was reactive and to a CD4 or CD8 class. Log10-transformed breadth and depth values were compared by one-way ANOVA with Sidak's multiple comparisons tests. TCRdb's version of the immuneACCESS table is confined to in-frame rearrangements and falls short of the full clone set. An unresolved V gene accounts for under half of the shortfall where checked; the remainder is of unknown origin. V and J calls and clone size come straight from that table; D and trimming were deduced from the DNA. This sample has some 150,000 clones in its table, and about 90% of those were observed once. Under 5.5% of the sample lies in the top ten.

The sample originates from a study of T cell responses to AZD1222 COVID-19 vaccine (dated by TCRdb to about 2021). About the full investigation: AZD1222 recipients with second doses at about 4 weeks or about 12 weeks were pooled, because spike-specific TCR depth and breadth did not differ between schedules. A total of 233 trial participants underwent TCR sequencing, of whom some 210 received two doses of AZD1222 and about 25 received two doses of the MenACWY control vaccine. Trial participants were enrolled into age subgroups of 18-55, 56-69 and 70-plus years, which contained 148, 28 and 57 TCR-sequenced participants, respectively.

General study outcomes and caveats: The whole spike protein was spanned by vaccine-associated CD4 TCRs, and dominant responses were seen in regions 160-218 and 743-854. Participants were mostly white British, with more females than males. The authors suggested clonal diversity may have been underestimated. After two AZD1222 doses, spike-specific TCR breadth and depth were significantly higher than at day 0 and than in MenACWY recipients. No day 14 peak-response samples were available, so repertoires were characterized only after the peak T cell response. Only five to seven AZD1222 recipients were SARS-CoV-2 seropositive at baseline, limiting conclusions about previously exposed vaccinees. Nearly half of unique spike-specific TCRs reportedly recognized epitopes outside regions mutated in the B.1.351 and B.1.1.7 variants. In the small 56-69-year group, the increase in depth fell short of significance, most likely because of low power.

The CDR3 goes from the cysteine to the phenylalanine over 15 residues. Only the CDR3 region is kept as DNA, spanning 45 bases read in frame from base 1. The trim is 3 bases for V and 1 base for J, with a gap of 9 bases between the germline ends. The germline V gene (reference sequence) yields LNHDA for CDR1 and SQIVND for CDR2. Rearrangement joined TRBV19 to TRBJ2-2; TRBD1 is a weak D gene call, 5 bases matching. This receptor was identified in an adult in good health. The sample in question was peripheral blood, obtained on day 0 of AZD1222 vaccination. The base sequence is TGTGCCAGTAGTATTGTGGGGCTGAACACCGGGGAGCTGTTTTTT. This yields the protein CASSIVGLNTGELFF.